One and the same sample provided the 27 T cell receptor beta chains below, sequenced in a study of T cell repertoires in ileal Crohn's disease. As for time point: inflamed ileum from the surgical specimen. Only in-frame clones appear in the TCRdb table, and some are missing; sequencing was by immunoSEQ multiplex PCR. Among hundreds of clones, about 84% were seen once, and the ten largest hold roughly 18%. Input material: ileal tissue. These receptors all come from an adult with Crohn's disease.

The chain uses TRBV2 and TRBJ2-1; D unresolved. This CDR3 is 12 amino acids long. Germline V gene lookup returns CDR1 SNHLY and CDR2 FYNNEI. V was clipped by 6 bases and J by 6 bases, with 9 bases between them. This CDR3 reads CASRPDGNEQFF. CDR3 DNA: TGTGCCAGCAGGCCCGACGGCAATGAGCAGTTCTTC.

In its sample, this clone was seen once. The chain has TRBV2 and TRBJ2-5; 8 bases are a match to TRBD2. Unmatched junction bases numbered 6, after V lost 5 bases and J lost 1 base. In germline, CDR1 is SNHLY, CDR2 FYNNEI. The CDR3 consists of 15 residues. The CDR3 here is CASSLEGTSQETQYF. The DNA of the CDR3 is TGTGCCAGCAGTCTTGAAGGGACTAGCCAAGAGACCCAGTACTTC.

This clone was detected a few times. This chain links TRBV7-8 with TRBJ1-4; 7 positions match TRBD1. The trim removed 4 bases at V and 6 bases at J, leaving 5 bases unmatched. Germline V gene data show CDR1 as SGHVS and CDR2 as FQNEAQ. The CDR3 covers 14 residues. CDR3 protein: CASSYGTVDEKLFF. CDR3 nucleotides: TGTGCCAGCAGCTACGGGACAGTCGATGAAAAACTGTTTTTT.

The V and J genes are TRBV7-2 and TRBJ2-1, with TRBD2 identical over 7 bases. This CDR3 spans 15 amino acids. J was trimmed by 1 base and V by 5 bases; bases with no gene match: 5. Germline V CDR1 and CDR2: SGHTA, FQGNSA. The CDR3 nucleotides are TGTGCCAGCAGCCTCGATAGCGGGTCCTACAATGAGCAGTTCTTC. Translated, it gives CASSLDSGSYNEQFF. Supplemented by reference TRBV7-2 and TRBJ2-1, the full variable domain reads GAGVSQSPSNKVTEKGKDVELRCDPISGHTALYWYRQSLGQGLEFLIYFQGNSAPDKSGLPSDRFSAERTGGSVSTLTIQRTQQEDSAVYLCASSLDSGSYNEQFFGPGTRLTVL.

This clone came up a few times. The rearrangement joins TRBV9 to TRBJ1-1; 7 bases are a match to TRBD1. Germline lookup yields CDR1 SGDLS and CDR2 YYNGEE. The CDR3 runs 13 residues. V was pared by 3 bases and J by 4 bases, with 3 bases of the junction left unmatched. CDR3 in amino acids: CASSDAGGTEAFF. CDR3 DNA: TGTGCCAGCAGCGACGCAGGGGGCACTGAAGCTTTCTTT.

The chain combines TRBV30 with TRBJ2-7; 7 nucleotides agree with TRBD2. Germline CDR1 and CDR2: GTSNPN and SVGIG (reference sequence). Germline trimming cut 5 bases from V and 7 bases from J; bases unmatched to any gene: 11. The CDR3 is made up of 13 amino acids. The CDR3 DNA sequence: TGTGCCTGGGGCCGACTAGCTGTGAGTGAGCAGTACTTC. Amino acid sequence: CAWGRLAVSEQYF.

This chain joins TRBV6-1 and TRBJ1-1; D is unresolved. Germline V gene data show CDR1 as MNHNS and CDR2 as SASEGT. The V and J ends lost 2 bases and 1 base respectively, with 5 bases between them. This CDR3 spans 13 amino acids. DNA for the CDR3: TGTGCCAGCAGTGAAACCTGGAACACTGAAGCTTTCTTT. This codes for CASSETWNTEAFF.

The rearrangement links TRBV7-2 to TRBJ2-2, with a weak D call TRBD2 (6 bases). V dropped 6 bases and J dropped 5 bases, with 13 bases sitting between them. The germline gives CDR1 SGHTA, CDR2 FQGNSA. The CDR3 has 14 residues. CDR3 sequence: CASRGYSGTGELFF. CDR3 nucleotides: TGTGCCAGCAGGGGGTACAGCGGGACCGGGGAGCTGTTTTTT.

This clone was counted a few times. The V call is TRBV10-3, the J call TRBJ1-5, with TRBD1 matching 9 bases. This CDR3 comprises 15 residues. Germline V gene data show CDR1 as ENHRY and CDR2 as SYGVKD. V was pared by 5 bases and J by 7 bases, with 9 bases of the junction left unmatched. CDR3 nucleotides: TGTGCCATCAGTACAACAGGGGGCGCAACCCAGCCCCAGCATTTT. Protein product: CAISTTGGATQPQHF.

The V gene is TRBV18, the J gene TRBJ1-3, with a possible D match to TRBD1 (6 bases). The V gene lost 0 bases and the J gene lost 5 bases, with 14 bases spanning the gap. This CDR3 is 16 amino acids long. CDR1 KGHSH and CDR2 LQKENI come from the germline V gene. The CDR3 protein is CASSPPSGARRNTIYF. The CDR3 DNA reads TGTGCCAGCTCACCACCGTCGGGGGCGCGGAGAAACACCATATATTTT.

The chain has TRBV7-6 and TRBJ2-1; 7 bases fit TRBD2. The germline V gene encodes CDR1 SGHVS and CDR2 FNYEAQ. The CDR3 consists of 15 residues. The ends lost 5 bases at V and 7 bases at J; junction bases unmatched: 11. The CDR3 is CASSQVVSGYNEQFF. The CDR3 DNA reads as TGTGCCAGCAGCCAAGTGGTTAGCGGGTATAATGAGCAGTTCTTC.

Of note for this clone: Sequence at one end of the junction differs from germline and may be a read error. Different DNA sequences within this sample yield the same CDR3. The gene calls are TRBV10-3 and TRBJ2-5; the D gene is possibly TRBD2 (5 bases). CDR3 size: 13 residues. The germline V gene has CDR1 ENHRY and CDR2 SYGVKD. The CDR3 sequence: CAIRSPGQETQYF. CDR3 nucleotides: TGCGCCATCAGGTCCCCGGGACAAGAGACCCAGTACTTC.

This clone showed up just a few times. A much larger clone lies one base from this, so it may be a read error. The J gene is TRBJ2-7, the V gene TRBV5-1; the match to TRBD2 covers 8 bases. This CDR3 is 16 amino acids long. CDR1 and CDR2 (germline): SGHRS, YFSETQ. With V trimmed by 4 bases and J by 5 bases, 14 bases remained unmatched. The CDR3, as DNA: TGCGCCAGCAGCAGCCGGTCCGGGGGGGGGCCCCACGAGCAGTACTTC. Its translation is CASSSRSGGGPHEQYF.

The chain uses TRBV7-3 and TRBJ2-1, with D perhaps TRBD2 (5 bases). V lost 5 bases and J lost 7, with 12 bases in between. The length of the CDR3 is 13 residues. Germline CDR1 SGHTA, CDR2 FQGTGA. As DNA, the CDR3 is TGTGCCAGCAGCCCTAACCCGGGAAATGAGCAGTTCTTC. This gives the protein CASSPNPGNEQFF.

V gene TRBV4-2 combines with J gene TRBJ2-7; 8 nucleotides agree with TRBD2. Germline CDR1 LGHNA, CDR2 YNFKEQ. The CDR3 runs to 18 residues. After removal of 0 bases from V and 7 bases from J, the junction contained 17 bases not matched to a gene. The CDR3 nucleotides read TGTGCCAGCAGCCAAGATCTATTGAGAGGAGCGGGAGAATGGGAGCAGTACTTC. Encoded protein: CASSQDLLRGAGEWEQYF.

The chain carries TRBV15 and TRBJ1-5; D ambiguous. The V and J ends lost 1 base and 7 bases respectively, with 8 bases between them. The CDR3 has 13 residues. Germline lookup yields CDR1 LNHNV and CDR2 YYDKDF (reference sequence). This CDR3 reads CATSRGGEQPQHF. The CDR3 region has the DNA TGTGCCACCAGCAGAGGGGGAGAACAGCCCCAGCATTTT.

V and J are TRBV28 and TRBJ2-3, with D unclear. The CDR3 loop spans 13 amino acids. Germline CDR1 and CDR2: MDHEN and SYDVKM. Trimming removed 3 bases at V and 3 bases at J, with 7 bases between. The CDR3 bases are TGTGCCAGCAGTTTCGTAGCTACAGATACGCAGTATTTT. Encoded protein: CASSFVATDTQYF.

The chain carries TRBV5-6 and TRBJ2-1; D is uncertain. CDR3 size: 16 residues. Between the trimmed V and J ends, which lost 2 bases and 0 bases, there was a span of 12 bases. Germline V lookup: CDR1 SGHDT, CDR2 YYEEEE. DNA for the CDR3: TGTGCCAGCAGCTTCCTGGGATCCGCCTCCTACAATGAGCAGTTCTTC. This translates into CASSFLGSASYNEQFF.

This chain joins TRBV14 and TRBJ1-1; perhaps TRBD1 as D (5 bases). The V end lost 4 bases, the J end lost 0 bases, and 6 bases lay between the germline ends. Germline lookup yields CDR1 SGHDN and CDR2 FVKESK. There are 13 residues in the CDR3. The CDR3 region has the DNA TGTGCCAGCAGCCGGGGCTTGAACACTGAAGCTTTCTTT. Amino acids: CASSRGLNTEAFF.

The chain has TRBV4-2 and TRBJ2-2; D is possibly TRBD2 (6 bases). Trimming took 3 bases from V and 1 from J, leaving 12 bases between them. This CDR3 is built from 16 residues. Germline V gene data show CDR1 as LGHNA and CDR2 as YNFKEQ. The CDR3, as DNA: TGTGCCAGCAGCCAGGGGTCGACTAGGAACACCGGGGAGCTGTTTTTT. Translation: CASSQGSTRNTGELFF.

The CDR3 DNA reads TGTGCCAGCAGCGCGGGGCCGGGACAGGCGAACACTGAAGCTTTCTTT. This encodes CASSAGPGQANTEAFF. The V and J genes are TRBV9 and TRBJ1-1; 8 bases line up with TRBD1. Germline V gives CDR1 SGDLS, CDR2 YYNGEE. The CDR3 spans 16 residues. V shed 3 bases and J 1 base; nucleotides not matched to a gene: 8.

The sample holds one count of this clone. The CDR3 loop reads CASSRSGRAYEQYF. The CDR3 DNA follows: TGTGCCAGCAGTCGGAGCGGGAGGGCCTACGAGCAGTACTTC. The chain couples TRBV5-4 to TRBJ2-7; TRBD2 matches 10 bases. The junction had 4 bases not matched to a gene; V was cut back by 5 bases and J by 2 bases. CDR3 length equals 14 residues. Germline V gene sequence: CDR1 SGHNT, CDR2 YYREEE (reference sequence).

Comments on this clone: The sample carries other DNA sequences with the same CDR3. This chain joins TRBV18 and TRBJ1-1; D ambiguous. This CDR3 comprises 14 residues. The V gene's germline CDR1 is KGHSH and CDR2 LQKENI. V was shortened by 6 bases and J by 1 base, with 12 bases between the two germline ends. The CDR3 loop is CASSLLRENTEAFF. For the CDR3, the DNA is TGTGCCAGCTCCCTTCTGAGAGAGAACACTGAAGCTTTCTTT.

The chain links TRBV2 to TRBJ2-2; 7 nucleotides agree with TRBD1. J lost 7 bases, V lost 2 bases, and 7 bases had no gene match. The CDR3 extends over 15 amino acids. CDR1 is SNHLY, CDR2 FYNNEI, per germline. The CDR3 protein is CASSEFEGAGGELFF. The CDR3 DNA is TGTGCCAGCAGTGAATTTGAGGGGGCGGGCGGGGAGCTGTTTTTT.

This chain uses TRBV30 with TRBJ2-5; 8 bases align to TRBD2. The CDR3 has 14 residues. The V gene's germline CDR1 is GTSNPN and CDR2 SVGIG (reference sequence). V lost 2 bases, J lost 2 bases, and 4 bases stayed unmatched. The CDR3 loop reads CAWSSGSRQETQYF. CDR3 DNA sequence: TGTGCCTGGAGTAGCGGGAGTCGGCAAGAGACCCAGTACTTC.

The chain recombines TRBV7-2 with TRBJ2-5; no reliable D call. Trimming removed 3 bases at V and 1 base at J, with 6 bases between. Germline V CDR1 and CDR2: SGHTA, FQGNSA. The CDR3 is made up of 13 amino acids. The CDR3 nucleotides are TGTGCCAGCAGCTTTAAAATCCAAGAGACCCAGTACTTC. It codes for CASSFKIQETQYF. Full variable domain (rest looked up from reference TRBV7-2 and TRBJ2-5): GAGVSQSPSNKVTEKGKDVELRCDPISGHTALYWYRQSLGQGLEFLIYFQGNSAPDKSGLPSDRFSAERTGGSVSTLTIQRTQQEDSAVYLCASSFKIQETQYFGPGTRLLVL.

CDR3 nucleotide sequence: TGTGCCAGCAATTGGTCCGGGACAGGGTATGGCACAGATACGCAGTATTTT. This encodes CASNWSGTGYGTDTQYF. J is TRBJ2-3 and V is TRBV28; 9 bases fit TRBD1. The CDR3 is 17 residues long. The V gene's germline CDR1 is MDHEN and CDR2 SYDVKM. J lost 1 base, V lost 7 bases, and 12 bases had no gene match.